Sequencing of this T cell receptor (beta chain) was carried out in a study of blood T cells in healthy people across ages. Using a J-beta primer mix together with a sample-barcoded 5' primer, a second PCR was run for roughly 7 to 11 cycles. Researchers report that a template-switch adaptor with 12 random nucleotides tagged each cDNA molecule. Via MiXCR, TCRdb re-called the 5' RACE reads, giving one row per CDR3 protein. Among approximately 780,000 distinct CDR3 sequences, roughly 26% were seen once, and the ten largest hold less than 3.5%. This CDR3 is built from 15 residues. Trimming removed 0 bases from V and 1 base from J, with 7 bases in between. Germline V gene lookup returns CDR1 LGHNA and CDR2 YSLEER. The same sample was also studied in work on T cells of mothers and their children.

The TCR comes from a boy aged 10-17 years in good health. The chain joins TRBV4-3 to TRBJ1-5; D is unresolved. Sequenced sample: blood. For the CDR3, the DNA is TGCGCCAGCAGCCAAGAAGAGCAGAGCAATCAGCCCCAGCATTTT. This translates into CASSQEEQSNQPQHF.